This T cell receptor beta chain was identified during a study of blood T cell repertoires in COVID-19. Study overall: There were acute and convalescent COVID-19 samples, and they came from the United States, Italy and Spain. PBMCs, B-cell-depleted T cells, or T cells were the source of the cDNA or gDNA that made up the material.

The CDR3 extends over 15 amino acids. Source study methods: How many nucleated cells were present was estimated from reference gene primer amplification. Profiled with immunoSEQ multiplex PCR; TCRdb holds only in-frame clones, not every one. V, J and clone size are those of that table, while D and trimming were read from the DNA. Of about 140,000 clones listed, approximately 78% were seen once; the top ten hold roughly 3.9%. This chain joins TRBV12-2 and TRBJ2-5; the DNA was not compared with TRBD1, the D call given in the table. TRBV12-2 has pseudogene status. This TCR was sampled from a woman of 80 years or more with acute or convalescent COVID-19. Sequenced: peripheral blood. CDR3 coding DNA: TGTGCAAGTCGGGCCTCAGGGTCGGCAAAAGAGACCCAGTACTTC. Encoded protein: CASRASGSAKETQYF.